This T cell receptor (beta chain) was identified in a study of blood T cell repertoires in COVID-19. As for the study in general: COVID-19 samples, acute and convalescent, were from the United States, Italy and Spain.

Seattle enrolled patients during active infection and tracked them longitudinally. In the study's own analysis: For nucleated cells, counts were estimated from reference gene primer amplification. Here immunoSEQ multiplex PCR was the method, and the copy in TCRdb shows in-frame clones only, minus some. That table is the source of V, J and clone size, and D and trimming were worked out from the DNA. The sample consists of 150,000 to 200,000 clones, roughly 84% of them appearing once. The CDR3 is 15 amino acids. Germline CDR1 reads SEHNR; CDR2 reads FQNEAQ (reference sequence). V lost 3 bases and J lost 3, with 13 bases in between.

V and J are TRBV7-9 and TRBJ2-3; the D gene is possibly TRBD1 (5 bases). The receptor comes from a man of 80 years or more with COVID-19, enrolled during active disease. Source material: peripheral blood. The CDR3, as DNA: TGTGCCAGCAGCTTGTTTCCCAGGGTGACAGATACGCAGTATTTT. This sequence encodes CASSLFPRVTDTQYF. Filled out from reference TRBV7-9 and TRBJ2-3, the complete variable domain reads DTGVSQNPRHKITKRGQNVTFRCDPISEHNRLYWYRQTLGQGPEFLTYFQNEAQLEKSRLLSDRFSAERPKGSFSTLEIQRTEQGDSAMYLCASSLFPRVTDTQYFGPGTRLTVL.